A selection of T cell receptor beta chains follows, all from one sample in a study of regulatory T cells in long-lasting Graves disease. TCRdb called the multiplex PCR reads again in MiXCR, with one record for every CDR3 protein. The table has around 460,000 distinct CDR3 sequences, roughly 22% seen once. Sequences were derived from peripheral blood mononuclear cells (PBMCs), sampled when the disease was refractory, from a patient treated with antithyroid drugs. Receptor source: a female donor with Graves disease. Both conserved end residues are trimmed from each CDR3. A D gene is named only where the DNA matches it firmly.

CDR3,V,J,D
ASSEWLPEQF,TRBV28,TRBJ2-1,.
ASSEEVERPYGYT,TRBV6-1,TRBJ1-2,.
ASSLGVLGYQETQY,TRBV7-3,TRBJ2-5,.
ASSQSWRASGGTGELF,TRBV3-1,TRBJ2-2,TRBD2
ASSLQTGGVYEQY,TRBV7-9,TRBJ2-7,TRBD2
ASTGGPNTEAF,TRBV2,TRBJ1-1,.
SVEIWGRYNEQF,TRBV29-1,TRBJ2-1,.
ASSVSGTDYEQY,TRBV9,TRBJ2-7,.
SASTLRGGRTDTQY,TRBV20-1,TRBJ2-3,.
ASSQDDPAGGKSEAF,TRBV3-1,TRBJ1-1,TRBD1
ASSAGLGLAGSGGSYNEQF,TRBV9,TRBJ2-1,TRBD2
ASIGGSGREQY,TRBV7-2,TRBJ2-7,TRBD2
ASSLEYNTEAF,TRBV11-2,TRBJ1-1,.
ASSQETSYEQY,TRBV11-2,TRBJ2-7,.
ASSELVGGGAFGDTQY,TRBV2,TRBJ2-3,TRBD2
ASSYSLGLEAF,TRBV6-2/TRBV6-3,TRBJ1-1,.
ASSIRLGTYEQY,TRBV19,TRBJ2-7,.
ASSFTSAEAF,TRBV28,TRBJ1-1,.
SALAGVGTGELF,TRBV20-1,TRBJ2-2,TRBD2
ASTLGTSGGDTQY,TRBV5-1,TRBJ2-3,TRBD2
SAGKPIPGALLDEQF,TRBV20-1,TRBJ2-1,.
AWQSSGANVLT,TRBV30,TRBJ2-6,.
ASSLASRSPLH,TRBV5-1,TRBJ1-6,.
SVEELEGAGELF,TRBV29-1,TRBJ2-2,.
ASSSQGAGTGELF,TRBV11-2,TRBJ2-2,TRBD1
ASSLYLGQDNEKLF,TRBV7-9,TRBJ1-4,TRBD1
ASSYTGGETQY,TRBV28,TRBJ2-5,TRBD1
SARQGPYGYT,TRBV20-1,TRBJ1-2,.
ASSQVQVNEKLF,TRBV4-2,TRBJ1-4,.
SAPRPPDRDGYT,TRBV20-1,TRBJ1-2,.
ASSRSGPSYNEQF,TRBV28,TRBJ2-1,.
SGTGTGEDGYT,TRBV29-1,TRBJ1-2,TRBD1
ASSLGQFSGANVLT,TRBV11-2,TRBJ2-6,.
SVEGQEGEQY,TRBV29-1,TRBJ2-7,.
ASGSISYEQY,TRBV28,TRBJ2-7,.
ASGVGGEGGAF,TRBV5-1,TRBJ1-1,.
ASSSVSEGAGQETQY,TRBV11-1,TRBJ2-5,TRBD1
ASSFPRTISPLH,TRBV28,TRBJ1-6,.
ASSLWAQNEQF,TRBV7-3,TRBJ2-1,.
ASSPLPGTGGTEAF,TRBV27,TRBJ1-1,TRBD1
ASSLGTANEAF,TRBV19,TRBJ1-1,TRBD1